Following are 28 T cell receptor beta chains from one sample sequenced in a study of blood T cells in healthy people across ages. Combining a sample-barcoded 5' primer with a J-beta primer mix, a second PCR ran for roughly 7 to 12 cycles. Each CDR3 protein is one row after TCRdb ran MiXCR on the 5' RACE reads. The sample has around 870,000 distinct CDR3 sequences; more than 25% are singletons. Sequences were obtained from blood. Source of these receptors: an elderly woman in good health.

Turning to this clonotype: Being one base from a much bigger clone, this may be a read error. The V call is TRBV20-1, the J call TRBJ1-2, with TRBD1 as a possible D gene (5 bases). The germline V gene has CDR1 DFQATT and CDR2 SNEGSKA (reference sequence). The CDR3 sequence is 12 residues long. V was shortened by 8 bases and J by 1 base, with 11 bases between the two germline ends. CDR3 DNA: TGCAGTACACCGGACATTAACTATGGCTACACCTTC. Protein product: CSTPDINYGYTF.

The CDR3 bases are TGTGCCAGCAGACCCGTGCCCCGTCAAGAGACCCAGTACTTC. Amino acids: CASRPVPRQETQYF. This chain links TRBV7-9 with TRBJ2-5, with D uncertain. V shed 6 bases and J shed 2 bases, with 13 bases lying between them. The CDR3 consists of 14 residues. Germline loops: CDR1 SEHNR, CDR2 FQNEAQ (reference sequence).

The chain has TRBV4-3 and TRBJ2-2; D gene ambiguous. Per the germline V gene, CDR1 is LGHNA and CDR2 is YSLEER. The CDR3 length is 17 residues. The V end was cut by 0 bases, the J end by 4 bases, with 15 bases between. The DNA of the CDR3 is TGCGCCAGCAGCCAAGATCCTGGCCAGATCACCACCGGGGAGCTGTTTTTT. Its protein is CASSQDPGQITTGELFF.

This clonotype was detected many times. CDR3 amino acids: CSARKSNQPQHF. The CDR3 coding sequence is TGCAGTGCTAGGAAGAGCAATCAGCCCCAGCATTTT. The chain joins TRBV20-1 to TRBJ1-5; no clear D gene. The CDR3 contains 12 residues. Germline V gene lookup returns CDR1 DFQATT and CDR2 SNEGSKA (reference sequence). Deletions cut 3 bases from V and 1 base from J, with 4 bases between.

Here the CDR3 DNA reads TGTGCCAGCAGCCTAGGACAGGGGCGGGGTGGCTACACCTTC. Its translation is CASSLGQGRGGYTF. The gene calls are TRBV5-5 and TRBJ1-2, with 9 bases aligning to TRBD1. CDR3 size: 14 residues. V shed 4 bases, J shed 7 bases, and the junction held 8 bases outside the gene matches. In germline, CDR1 is SGHKS, CDR2 YYEKEE (reference sequence).

This chain connects TRBV10-3 to TRBJ1-1; the D is unclear. The CDR3 length is 12 residues. Trimming removed 3 bases from V and 8 bases from J, with 10 bases in between. Germline CDR1 and CDR2: ENHRY and SYGVKD. The CDR3 loop reads CAISEKGREAFF. As DNA, the CDR3 is TGTGCCATCAGTGAAAAGGGAAGAGAAGCTTTCTTT.

This sequence joins TRBV6-2 or TRBV6-3 and TRBJ2-1, with a weak D call TRBD1 (6 bases). This CDR3 has 15 residues. Between the trimmed V and J ends, which lost 6 bases and 4 bases, there was a span of 16 bases. Germline loops: CDR1 MNHEY, CDR2 SVGEGT. In DNA, the CDR3 is TGTGCCAGCAGCCCCGGGACACTTCCTTACAATGAGCAGTTCTTC. Its protein product is CASSPGTLPYNEQFF.

This clonotype was picked up many times. The genes are TRBV2 and TRBJ2-1; 8 bases agree with TRBD1. The CDR3 length is 14 residues. Germline CDR1 is SNHLY and CDR2 is FYNNEI. V was pared by 6 bases and J by 0 bases, with 1 base of the junction left unmatched. In nucleotides, the CDR3 is TGTGCCAGCAGGGGGACAGGCTCCTACAATGAGCAGTTCTTC. Protein: CASRGTGSYNEQFF. The complete variable domain, with remaining parts taken from reference TRBV2 and TRBJ2-1, reads EPEVTQTPSHQVTQMGQEVILRCVPISNHLYFYWYRQILGQKVEFLVSFYNNEISEKSEIFDDQFSVERPDGSNFTLKIRSTKLEDSAMYFCASRGTGSYNEQFFGPGTRLTVL.

Points on this clonotype: It may be a read error: a sequence one base away is much more abundant. The chain is built from TRBV6-2 or TRBV6-3 and TRBJ2-1, with 10 bases fitting TRBD2. This CDR3 region has 13 residues. Germline CDR1 reads MNHEY; CDR2 reads SVGEGT. Germline trimming cut 6 bases from V and 9 bases from J; bases unmatched to any gene: 5. Written as DNA, the CDR3 is TGTGCCAGCAGGTATGTAGCGGGGGGTGAGCAGTTCTTC. Its protein is CASRYVAGGEQFF.

The V gene is TRBV5-4, the J gene TRBJ2-1; TRBD2 might be the D (6 bases). The CDR3 is 15 residues long. Trimming took 0 bases from V and 6 from J, leaving 13 bases between them. CDR1 and CDR2 from the germline V gene are SGHNT and YYREEE (reference sequence). The CDR3 sequence is CASSLAGRRGNEQFF. CDR3 coding DNA: TGTGCCAGCAGCTTGGCTGGACGGAGGGGCAATGAGCAGTTCTTC.

A word on this clonotype: The junction departs from germline at one end; a sequencing error may be responsible. The genes are TRBV15 and TRBJ1-1; a possible D gene is TRBD1 (5 bases). The CDR3 spans 15 residues. Germline V gene data show CDR1 as LNHNV and CDR2 as YYDKDF (reference sequence). The CDR3 DNA is TGTGCCGCCAGCAGAGGTTCTACAGGGAACACTGAAGCTTTCTTT. It yields the protein CAASRGSTGNTEAFF.

This clonotype was seen a single time. The chain links TRBV7-2 to TRBJ2-5; a possible D gene is TRBD1 (6 bases). The J call could be wrong; TRBJ2-7 is a better fit for the DNA end. Germline CDR1 reads SGHTA; CDR2 reads FQGNSA. The CDR3 covers 14 residues. CDR3 region: CASSGDTSRYEQYF. CDR3 bases: TGTGCCAGCAGCGGGGACACTTCCCGCTACGAGCAGTACTTC.

This clonotype was observed a few times. This rearrangement joins TRBV12-3 or TRBV12-4 to TRBJ1-2; no definite D call. V was shortened by 0 bases and J by 8 bases, with 13 bases between the two germline ends. This CDR3 comprises 14 residues. DNA of the CDR3: TGTGCCAGCAGTTTAGCGGTACAATCGAGCGGCTACACCTTC. Protein: CASSLAVQSSGYTF.

This clonotype was picked up many times. The chain employs TRBV7-2 and TRBJ2-5; the match to TRBD2 covers 7 bases. The germline CDR1 and CDR2 sequences are SGHTA and FQGNSA. Germline trimming cut 5 bases from V and 2 bases from J; bases unmatched to any gene: 8. This CDR3 spans 15 amino acids. The CDR3 region has the DNA TGTGCCAGCAGCGAACGATGGGGGGGGCAAGAGACCCAGTACTTC. Its translation: CASSERWGGQETQYF.

In its sample, this clonotype was seen many times. The chain recombines TRBV19 with TRBJ2-6, with D unresolved. The CDR3 consists of 16 residues. Trimming left V 2 bases short and J 0 bases short, with 8 bases between. The germline gives CDR1 LNHDA, CDR2 SQIVND (reference sequence). The CDR3 nucleotides are TGTGCCAGTAGTATATGGTCAGCCTCTGGGGCCAACGTCCTGACTTTC. Its protein product is CASSIWSASGANVLTF.

This clonotype came up a few times. The chain combines TRBV5-1 with TRBJ2-7; the match to TRBD1 covers 9 bases. The J call may be mistaken, given a closer DNA end match to TRBJ2-5. In germline, CDR1 is SGHRS, CDR2 YFSETQ. There are 16 residues in the CDR3. CDR3: CASSLEDRGALETQYF. CDR3 nucleotide sequence: TGCGCCAGCAGCTTGGAGGACAGGGGTGCCCTGGAGACCCAGTACTTC.

The chain recombines TRBV3-1 with TRBJ1-5, with D tentatively TRBD1 (5 bases). The CDR3 is 15 amino acids. CDR1 LGHDT and CDR2 YNNKEL come from the germline V gene (reference sequence). Between the trimmed V and J ends, which lost 4 bases and 2 bases, there was a span of 12 bases. In DNA, the CDR3 is TGTGCCAGCAGCCCCCAGGGCCGGGGCAATCAGCCCCAGCATTTT. Translation gives CASSPQGRGNQPQHF.

There are many counts of this clonotype. The rearrangement joins TRBV7-2 to TRBJ1-2; D ambiguous. V shed 2 bases and J shed 10 bases, with 8 bases lying between them. The germline gives CDR1 SGHTA, CDR2 FQGNSA. This CDR3 region has 11 residues. The CDR3 region has the DNA TGTGCCAGCAGCTTAAGACCCCACTACACCTTC. Its protein is CASSLRPHYTF.

This clonotype was counted at least ten times. J is TRBJ2-3 and V is TRBV29-1; 8 nucleotides match TRBD1. This CDR3 comprises 15 residues. The germline CDR1 and CDR2 sequences are SQVTM and ANQGSEA. Losses at the gene ends were 6 bases for V and 4 bases for J; bases not matched to a gene: 12. The CDR3 loop is CSVYRTGSVADTQYF. CDR3 bases: TGCAGCGTCTATAGGACAGGGTCCGTCGCAGATACGCAGTATTTT.

This clonotype was counted between two and nine times. This rearrangement joins TRBV7-9 to TRBJ1-4; perhaps TRBD1 as D (6 bases). Germline V gene data show CDR1 as SEHNR and CDR2 as FQNEAQ (reference sequence). The CDR3 is 15 amino acids. Trimming took 7 bases from V and 8 from J, leaving 20 bases between them. This CDR3 reads CASIRDSAGVEKLFF. The CDR3, as DNA: TGTGCCAGCATTCGGGATTCGGCAGGGGTCGAAAAACTGTTTTTT.

This clonotype was observed a handful of times. A clone one base away is much larger, so this may be a read error. The chain couples TRBV6-1 to TRBJ2-6; D might be TRBD2 (7 bases). Germline V gene data show CDR1 as MNHNS and CDR2 as SASEGT. CDR3 size: 17 residues. The CDR3 DNA follows: TGTGCCAGCAGCCCGGGGGGACATTTCTCTGGGGCCAACGTCCGGACTTTC. Translating gives CASSPGGHFSGANVRTF.

This clonotype was detected only once. The gene calls are TRBV29-1 and TRBJ1-2; D is undetermined. The CDR3 is 12 amino acids. Per germline, CDR1 SQVTM and CDR2 ANQGSEA. V was pared by 4 bases and J by 6 bases, with 12 bases between. The CDR3 DNA reads as TGCAGCGTTGTTAAGGCCTCGAATGGCTACACCTTC. It encodes CSVVKASNGYTF.

This clonotype showed up just a few times. This may arise from a read error, as a much more abundant clone is one base away. This sequence joins TRBV7-2 and TRBJ2-1; TRBD2 matches 16 bases. This CDR3 contains 16 residues. The V segment lost 4 bases and the J segment 13 bases; nucleotides outside the gene matches: 10. Germline-derived CDR1 and CDR2 are SGHTA and FQGNSA. DNA for the CDR3: TGTGCCAGCAGCTCAGCGGGACTAGCGGGGGGGGAGACCCAGTTCTTC. Protein sequence: CASSSAGLAGGETQFF.

The chain couples TRBV20-1 to TRBJ1-2, with D perhaps TRBD1 (5 bases). CDR1 DFQATT and CDR2 SNEGSKA come from the germline V gene (reference sequence). The CDR3 runs to 15 residues. V lost 3 bases and J lost 1, with 15 bases in between. CDR3 loop: CSASAVGRLNYGYTF. In nucleotides, the CDR3 is TGCAGTGCTAGTGCGGTGGGACGGCTTAACTATGGCTACACCTTC.

The genes are TRBV30 and TRBJ2-2; 7 bases are a match to TRBD1. Trimming took 4 bases from V and 0 from J; bases not matched to a gene: 5. The germline V gene encodes CDR1 GTSNPN and CDR2 SVGIG (reference sequence). This CDR3 has 15 amino acids. CDR3 amino acids: CAWNMGQTNTGELFF. The CDR3 nucleotides read TGTGCCTGGAATATGGGACAGACGAACACCGGGGAGCTGTTTTTT.

Many counts were recorded for this clonotype. The genes are TRBV20-1 and TRBJ1-6; D unresolved. The CDR3 spans 15 residues. Trimming removed 6 bases at V and 10 bases at J, with 22 bases between. CDR1 is DFQATT, CDR2 SNEGSKA, per germline (reference sequence). CDR3 coding DNA: TGCAGTGCCCGACCTCCCCCGGGGTGGAACTCACCCCTCCACTTT. It codes for CSARPPPGWNSPLHF.

This clonotype was seen only a few times. CDR3 sequence (DNA): TGCGCCAGCAGTTTTGCCCTTAGCGGGGGCACAGATACGCAGTATTTT. This codes for CASSFALSGGTDTQYF. The chain couples TRBV5-1 to TRBJ2-3; 8 bases fit TRBD2. CDR1 is SGHRS, CDR2 YFSETQ, per germline. J lost 1 base, V lost 5 bases, and 9 bases had no gene match. The CDR3 length is 16 residues. The full variable domain, in which reference TRBV5-1 and TRBJ2-3 provide the parts outside the CDR3, is KAGVTQTPRYLIKTRGQQVTLSCSPISGHRSVSWYQQTPGQGLQFLFEYFSETQRNKGNFPGRFSGRQFSNSRSEMNVSTLELGDSALYLCASSFALSGGTDTQYFGPGTRLTVL.

A few counts support this clonotype. DNA for the CDR3: TGCGCCAGCGGACCTACGGGAGGACGTAATGAAAAACTGTTTTTT. Its translation: CASGPTGGRNEKLFF. The genes are TRBV5-1 and TRBJ1-4; no clear D. V dropped 7 bases and J dropped 4 bases, with 17 bases sitting between them. The CDR3 is made up of 15 amino acids. CDR1 and CDR2 (germline): SGHRS, YFSETQ.